This T cell receptor (beta chain) was sequenced in a study of brain T cells in children with intractable seizures. Using immunoSEQ multiplex PCR, the repertoire was profiled, and TCRdb retains in-frame clones only, with some absent. The table records hundreds of thousands of clones, 93% of them present only once. Time point defined: blood from clinic visit 5 months post-surgery; TSC patient then seizure free. Sequencing was limited to surgery cases with top T cell transcript signatures in brain tissue. Concerning this clone: Its antigen is currently unknown.

Study-level results: Clones missing pre-surgery may reflect undersampling of that blood sample.

The CDR3 sequence is 11 residues long. V was trimmed by 8 bases and J by 6 bases, leaving 7 bases between them. Germline V lookup: CDR1 SGHVS, CDR2 FQNEAQ. The genes are TRBV7-8 and TRBJ2-2, with no clear D. The receptor comes from a boy under three years old with tuberous sclerosis and intractable seizures. The source was peripheral blood, collected approximately 5 months after surgery. CDR3 DNA sequence: TGTGCCAGCGCCCATTCCGGGGAGCTGTTTTTT. It codes for CASAHSGELFF.